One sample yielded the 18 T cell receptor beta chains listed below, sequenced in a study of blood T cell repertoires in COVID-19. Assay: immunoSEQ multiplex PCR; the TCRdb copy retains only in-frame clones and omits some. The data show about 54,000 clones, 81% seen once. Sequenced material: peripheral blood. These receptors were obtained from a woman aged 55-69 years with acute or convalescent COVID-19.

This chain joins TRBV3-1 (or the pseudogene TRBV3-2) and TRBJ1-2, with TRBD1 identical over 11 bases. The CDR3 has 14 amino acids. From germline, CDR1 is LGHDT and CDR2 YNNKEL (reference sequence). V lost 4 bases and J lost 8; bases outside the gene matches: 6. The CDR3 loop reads CASSLGTGGRGYTF. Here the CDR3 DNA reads TGTGCCAGCAGCCTTGGGACAGGGGGAAGGGGCTACACCTTC.

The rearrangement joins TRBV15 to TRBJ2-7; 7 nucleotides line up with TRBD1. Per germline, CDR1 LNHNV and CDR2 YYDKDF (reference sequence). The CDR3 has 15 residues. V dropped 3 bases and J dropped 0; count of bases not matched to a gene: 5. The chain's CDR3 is CATSSLQGSSYEQYF. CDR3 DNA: TGTGCCACCAGCAGCCTACAGGGGAGCTCCTACGAGCAGTACTTC.

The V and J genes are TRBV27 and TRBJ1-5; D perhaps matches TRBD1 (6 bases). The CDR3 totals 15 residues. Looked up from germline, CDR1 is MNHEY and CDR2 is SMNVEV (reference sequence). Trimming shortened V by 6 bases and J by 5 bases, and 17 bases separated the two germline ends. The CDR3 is CASSSAGGGHQPQHF. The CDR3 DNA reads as TGTGCCAGCAGCTCCGCGGGGGGCGGCCATCAGCCCCAGCATTTT.

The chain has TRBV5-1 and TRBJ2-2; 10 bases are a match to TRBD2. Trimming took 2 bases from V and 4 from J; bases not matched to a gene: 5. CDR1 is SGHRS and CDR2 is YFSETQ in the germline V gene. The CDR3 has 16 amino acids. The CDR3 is CASSFITSGTTGELFF. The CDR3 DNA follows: TGCGCCAGCAGCTTCATAACTAGCGGGACCACCGGGGAGCTGTTTTTT. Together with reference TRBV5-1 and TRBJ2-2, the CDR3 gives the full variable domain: KAGVTQTPRYLIKTRGQQVTLSCSPISGHRSVSWYQQTPGQGLQFLFEYFSETQRNKGNFPGRFSGRQFSNSRSEMNVSTLELGDSALYLCASSFITSGTTGELFFGEGSRLTVL.

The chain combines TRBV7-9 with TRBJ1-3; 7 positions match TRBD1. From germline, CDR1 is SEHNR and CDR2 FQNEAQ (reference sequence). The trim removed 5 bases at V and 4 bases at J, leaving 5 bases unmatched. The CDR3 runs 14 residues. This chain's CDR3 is CASSGTASGNTIYF. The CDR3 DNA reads TGTGCCAGCAGCGGGACAGCCAGCGGAAACACCATATATTTT.

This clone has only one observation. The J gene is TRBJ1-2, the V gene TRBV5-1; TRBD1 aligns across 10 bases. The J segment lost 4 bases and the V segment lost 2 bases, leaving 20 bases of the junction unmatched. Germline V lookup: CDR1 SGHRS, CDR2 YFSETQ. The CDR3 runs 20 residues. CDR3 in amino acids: CASSLGSGAGTGVGGYGYTF. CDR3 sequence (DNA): TGCGCCAGCAGCTTAGGAAGCGGTGCCGGGACAGGGGTTGGCGGCTATGGCTACACCTTC.

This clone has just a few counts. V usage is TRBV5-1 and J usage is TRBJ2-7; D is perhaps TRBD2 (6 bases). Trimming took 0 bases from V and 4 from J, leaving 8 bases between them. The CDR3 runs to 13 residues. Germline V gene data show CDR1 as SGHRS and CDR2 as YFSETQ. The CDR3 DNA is TGCGCCAGCAGCTTGGAGGCGGGGTACGAGCAGTACTTC. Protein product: CASSLEAGYEQYF.

The CDR3 region is CASSVVAGPANTEAFF. CDR3 in DNA: TGTGCCAGCAGCGTAGTGGCAGGGCCGGCGAACACTGAAGCTTTCTTT. The genes are TRBV9 and TRBJ1-1; tentative D call: TRBD1 (5 bases). Between the trimmed V and J ends, which lost 0 bases and 1 base, there was a span of 13 bases. Germline-derived CDR1 and CDR2 are SGDLS and YYNGEE. CDR3 length: 16 residues.

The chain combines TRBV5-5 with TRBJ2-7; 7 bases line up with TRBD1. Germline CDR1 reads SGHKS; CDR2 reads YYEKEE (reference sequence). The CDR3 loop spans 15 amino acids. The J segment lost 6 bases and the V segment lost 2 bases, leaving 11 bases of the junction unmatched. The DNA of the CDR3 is TGTGCCAGCAGCTTCGCCGTAGGACAGGCAAGCGAGCAGTACTTC. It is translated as CASSFAVGQASEQYF. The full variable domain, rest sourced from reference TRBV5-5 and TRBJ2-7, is DAGVTQSPTHLIKTRGQQVTLRCSPISGHKSVSWYQQVLGQGPQFIFQYYEKEERGRGNFPDRFSARQFPNYSSELNVNALLLGDSALYLCASSFAVGQASEQYFGPGTRLTVT.

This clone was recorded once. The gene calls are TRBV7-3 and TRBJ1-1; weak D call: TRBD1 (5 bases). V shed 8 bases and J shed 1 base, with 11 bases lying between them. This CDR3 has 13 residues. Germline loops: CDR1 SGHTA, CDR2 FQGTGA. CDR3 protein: CASGQDRNTEAFF. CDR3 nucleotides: TGTGCCAGCGGCCAAGACAGGAACACTGAAGCTTTCTTT.

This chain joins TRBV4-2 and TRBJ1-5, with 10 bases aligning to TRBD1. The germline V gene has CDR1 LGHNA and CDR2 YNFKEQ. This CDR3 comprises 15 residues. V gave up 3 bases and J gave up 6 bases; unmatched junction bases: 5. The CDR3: CASSQGQGRTQPQHF. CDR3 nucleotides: TGTGCCAGCAGCCAGGGACAGGGGAGGACTCAGCCCCAGCATTTT.

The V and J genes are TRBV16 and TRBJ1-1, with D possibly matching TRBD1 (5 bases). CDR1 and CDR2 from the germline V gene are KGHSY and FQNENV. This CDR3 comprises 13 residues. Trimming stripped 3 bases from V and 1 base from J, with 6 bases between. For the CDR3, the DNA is TGTGCCAGCAGCCAGGGGGGGAACACTGAAGCTTTCTTT. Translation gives CASSQGGNTEAFF.

In DNA form, the CDR3 reads TGTGCCAGCAGCCCTCAACAAATTCGGGTATTAAATAATTCACCCCTCCACTTT. This encodes CASSPQQIRVLNNSPLHF. J is TRBJ1-6 and V is TRBV3-1 (or the pseudogene TRBV3-2); the D is unclear. The CDR3 consists of 18 residues. CDR1 LGHDT and CDR2 YNNKEL come from the germline V gene (reference sequence). V was trimmed by 4 bases and J by 5 bases, leaving 21 bases between them.

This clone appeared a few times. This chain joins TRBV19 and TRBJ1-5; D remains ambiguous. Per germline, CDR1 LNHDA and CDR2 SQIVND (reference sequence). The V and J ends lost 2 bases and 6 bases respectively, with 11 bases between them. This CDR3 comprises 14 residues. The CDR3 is CASSIWGDTQPQHF. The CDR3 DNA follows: TGTGCCAGTAGTATATGGGGAGACACTCAGCCCCAGCATTTT.

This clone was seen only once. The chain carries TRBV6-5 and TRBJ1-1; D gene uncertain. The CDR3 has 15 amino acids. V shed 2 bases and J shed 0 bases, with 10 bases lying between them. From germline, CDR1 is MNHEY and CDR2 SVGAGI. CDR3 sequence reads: CASSYDRDLNTEAFF. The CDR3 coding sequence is TGTGCCAGCAGTTACGATCGAGATTTGAACACTGAAGCTTTCTTT.

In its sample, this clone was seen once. The CDR3 region is CASSIRDLNSPLHF. The CDR3, as DNA: TGTGCCAGTAGTATTCGGGATCTGAATTCACCCCTCCACTTT. The V gene is TRBV19, the J gene TRBJ1-6, with D uncertain. From germline, CDR1 is LNHDA and CDR2 SQIVND (reference sequence). Trimming cost V 3 bases and J 7 bases, with 10 bases left between them. The CDR3 covers 14 residues.

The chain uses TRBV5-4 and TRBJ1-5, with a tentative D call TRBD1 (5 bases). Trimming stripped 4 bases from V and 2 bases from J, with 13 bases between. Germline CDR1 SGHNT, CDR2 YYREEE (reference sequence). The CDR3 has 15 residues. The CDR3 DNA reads TGTGCCAGCAGCATCGATGCGGGGGGCAATCAGCCCCAGCATTTT. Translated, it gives CASSIDAGGNQPQHF.

This CDR3 reads CASSQAGGNTIYF. In nucleotides, the CDR3 is TGTGCCAGCAGCCAGGCCGGGGGAAACACCATATATTTT. This rearrangement joins TRBV14 to TRBJ1-3; no clear D. The germline gives CDR1 SGHDN, CDR2 FVKESK. This CDR3 comprises 13 residues. The V and J ends lost 3 bases and 4 bases respectively, with 7 bases between them.